Following are 8 T cell receptor beta chains from one sample sequenced in a study of shared T cell receptors in the human thymus. Sequencing was performed with immunoSEQ multiplex PCR; in TCRdb, only in-frame clones are kept and a portion is missing. The sample carries about 660,000 clones, 88% recorded once. The sample also formed part of further work on human thymus T cells.

Material for sequencing was thymocytes. These receptors were taken from a boy less than two years old with a congenital heart defect.

The chain recombines TRBV28 with TRBJ1-5; a weak D match, TRBD1 (5 bases). CDR1 is MDHEN, CDR2 SYDVKM, per germline. Deletions cut 7 bases from V and 4 bases from J, with 20 bases between. The length of the CDR3 is 16 residues. CDR3 sequence reads: CASMFAGHSLNQPQHF. CDR3 in DNA: TGTGCCAGCATGTTTGCTGGACACTCTTTAAATCAGCCCCAGCATTTT.

This clone was counted a single time. The chain is built from TRBV5-5 and TRBJ2-1; the match to TRBD1 covers 7 bases. Germline V gives CDR1 SGHKS, CDR2 YYEKEE (reference sequence). CDR3 size: 15 residues. The V and J ends lost 5 bases and 0 bases, in that order; junction bases with no gene match: 5. Here the CDR3 DNA reads TGTGCCAGCAGAACGGACAGGAGCTCCTACAATGAGCAGTTCTTC. It encodes CASRTDRSSYNEQFF.

This chain joins TRBV28 and TRBJ2-3, with TRBD2 matching 14 bases. Germline CDR1 MDHEN, CDR2 SYDVKM. Trimming took 1 base from V and 5 from J; bases not matched to a gene: 11. The length of the CDR3 is 19 residues. CDR3 bases: TGTGCCAGCAGTTTATACCGAACGGGACTAGCGGGAGATCTAGATACGCAGTATTTT. The encoded protein is CASSLYRTGLAGDLDTQYF.

The rearrangement uses TRBV4-3 and TRBJ1-2, with 8 bases fitting TRBD1. Unmatched junction bases numbered 13, after V lost 1 base and J lost 3 bases. This CDR3 has 18 residues. CDR1 and CDR2 (germline): LGHNA, YSLEER. The CDR3 region has the DNA TGCGCCAGCAGCCAAGTGGGCCAGGGGGCGCTTATAGACTATGGCTACACCTTC. Protein: CASSQVGQGALIDYGYTF.

This clone has only a few counts. The V gene is TRBV7-6, the J gene TRBJ2-7; TRBD1 matches 7 bases. The CDR3 runs to 14 residues. Losses at the gene ends were 5 bases for V and 1 base for J; bases not matched to a gene: 5. Germline CDR1 reads SGHVS; CDR2 reads FNYEAQ. The CDR3 region is CASSPSGQSYEQYF. The CDR3 region has the DNA TGTGCCAGCAGCCCATCGGGACAGTCCTACGAGCAGTACTTC.

The J gene is TRBJ2-1, the V gene TRBV9; 8 bases line up with TRBD2. The V segment lost 3 bases and the J segment 2 bases; nucleotides outside the gene matches: 7. This CDR3 comprises 16 residues. CDR1 and CDR2 (germline): SGDLS, YYNGEE. CDR3 sequence: CASSAGAGDAYNEQFF. The CDR3 DNA sequence: TGTGCCAGCAGCGCCGGAGCGGGAGATGCCTACAATGAGCAGTTCTTC. Full variable domain (rest looked up from reference TRBV9 and TRBJ2-1): DSGVTQTPKHLITATGQRVTLRCSPRSGDLSVYWYQQSLDQGLQFLIQYYNGEERAKGNILERFSAQQFPDLHSELNLSSLELGDSALYFCASSAGAGDAYNEQFFGPGTRLTVL.

V usage is TRBV6-5 and J usage is TRBJ1-2; D call uncertain. The V end was cut by 5 bases, the J end by 0 bases, with 10 bases between. CDR3 length: 14 amino acids. CDR1 and CDR2 from the germline V gene are MNHEY and SVGAGI. CDR3 region: CASSQWGANYGYTF. The CDR3 DNA is TGTGCCAGCAGTCAATGGGGAGCTAACTATGGCTACACCTTC.

The chain recombines TRBV4-2 with TRBJ1-1; TRBD1 matches at 8 bases. The CDR3 contains 18 residues. CDR1 is LGHNA, CDR2 YNFKEQ, per germline. V lost 0 bases, J lost 1 base, and 10 bases stayed unmatched. The CDR3 region is CASSQDIDPGQANTEAFF. Written as DNA, the CDR3 is TGTGCCAGCAGCCAAGATATAGACCCGGGACAGGCGAACACTGAAGCTTTCTTT.